Listed here are 15 T cell receptor beta chains from one sample, sequenced in a study of Ad26.COV2.S vaccination and SARS-CoV-2 variants. Using immunoSEQ multiplex PCR, the repertoire was profiled, and TCRdb retains in-frame clones only, with some absent. The table shows some 250,000 clones, with approximately 88% occurring only once. As to treatment: about 20 received Ad26.COV2.S at low or high dose, single or two shots; roughly five received placebo; per-sample allocation not given. Vaccine and placebo recipients were sampled on day 63 after the first injection. The source material was peripheral blood, sampled in a trial of Ad26.COV2.S vaccine versus placebo. All receptors come from a person between 18 and 60 years old who received the Ad26.COV2.S COVID-19 vaccine or a placebo.

This clone was observed a few times. The chain couples TRBV27 to TRBJ2-5; the match to TRBD1 covers 8 bases. With 2 bases clipped from V and 1 base from J, the junction kept 9 bases outside the gene matches. The CDR3 runs 17 residues. Germline CDR1 MNHEY, CDR2 SMNVEV (reference sequence). The CDR3 is CASSLGRGPRPQETQYF. Written as DNA, the CDR3 is TGTGCCAGCAGTTTAGGCAGGGGGCCCAGACCCCAAGAGACCCAGTACTTC.

J is TRBJ1-2 and V is TRBV5-1, with a possible D match to TRBD1 (5 bases). The length of the CDR3 is 13 residues. Germline V gene sequence: CDR1 SGHRS, CDR2 YFSETQ. Trimming removed 0 bases at V and 4 bases at J, with 7 bases between. The CDR3 coding sequence is TGCGCCAGCAGCTTGGACAGGAGCTATGGCTACACCTTC. This translates into CASSLDRSYGYTF.

The count of this clone is one. The chain joins TRBV29-1 to TRBJ2-1, with 8 bases matching TRBD2. The germline CDR1 and CDR2 sequences are SQVTM and ANQGSEA. The CDR3 runs 14 residues. V lost 4 bases, J lost 4 bases, and 6 bases stayed unmatched. CDR3 region: CSVVLVAGYNEQFF. CDR3 DNA: TGCAGCGTTGTTTTGGTAGCGGGATACAATGAGCAGTTCTTC.

The CDR3 is CASIGGAGNEQFF. CDR3 DNA: TGCGCCAGCATAGGGGGGGCTGGGAATGAGCAGTTCTTC. This chain joins TRBV4-1 and TRBJ2-1; possibly TRBD2 for D (7 bases). Trimming removed 7 bases at V and 7 bases at J, with 14 bases between. CDR3 length: 13 amino acids. CDR1 and CDR2 from the germline V gene are MGHRA and YSYEKL.

This chain uses TRBV19 with TRBJ1-6, with 10 nucleotides matching TRBD1. V was pared by 7 bases and J by 8 bases, with 11 bases of the junction left unmatched. This CDR3 is 16 amino acids long. Germline V gives CDR1 LNHDA, CDR2 SQIVND (reference sequence). The CDR3 DNA reads as TGTGCCAGTACCCAAGGGGACAGGGGATTTTATTCACCCCTCCACTTT. Translation gives CASTQGDRGFYSPLHF.

The chain links TRBV6-1 to TRBJ2-3, with D unresolved. With 3 bases removed from V and 6 bases from J, the gap between germline ends came to 10 bases. CDR1 and CDR2 (germline): MNHNS, SASEGT. The CDR3 contains 13 residues. The CDR3 is CASSDYPGDTQYF. The CDR3 DNA is TGTGCCAGCAGTGATTACCCCGGGGATACGCAGTATTTT.

The rearrangement uses TRBV7-3 and TRBJ2-3; 15 bases fit TRBD2. Per germline, CDR1 SGHTA and CDR2 FQGTGA. The ends lost 5 bases at V and 6 bases at J; junction bases unmatched: 12. The CDR3 spans 18 residues. CDR3 nucleotide sequence: TGTGCCAGCAGCCCCCAACGGACTAGCGGGGGGGCAAGCGATACGCAGTATTTT. Protein product: CASSPQRTSGGASDTQYF.

This chain uses TRBV28 with TRBJ1-5, with D unresolved. The CDR3 sequence is 14 residues long. Germline V gene sequence: CDR1 MDHEN, CDR2 SYDVKM. Trimming left V 6 bases short and J 2 bases short, with 11 bases between. CDR3 nucleotide sequence: TGTGCCAGCAGCCCTCTTTCTGGCAATCAGCCCCAGCATTTT. Its translation is CASSPLSGNQPQHF.

This chain links TRBV5-5 with TRBJ2-3; 11 nucleotides align to TRBD2. Germline CDR1 SGHKS, CDR2 YYEKEE (reference sequence). The CDR3 has 16 amino acids. The junction had 6 bases not matched to a gene; V was cut back by 1 base and J by 5 bases. In DNA, the CDR3 is TGTGCCAGCAGCTTGCCCACTAGCGGGGGAGTAGATACGCAGTATTTT. Translation: CASSLPTSGGVDTQYF.

The CDR3 here is CSVERWTSASYEQYF. In nucleotides, the CDR3 is TGCAGCGTTGAACGTTGGACTAGTGCCTCCTACGAGCAGTACTTC. The V gene is TRBV29-1, the J gene TRBJ2-7; 7 positions agree with TRBD2. With V trimmed by 2 bases and J by 0 bases, 7 bases remained unmatched. The CDR3 totals 15 residues. Germline loops: CDR1 SQVTM, CDR2 ANQGSEA.

The chain has TRBV25-1 and TRBJ1-2, with D tentatively TRBD1 (5 bases). V lost 6 bases and J 7 bases, leaving 12 bases between the germline ends. The CDR3 sequence is 12 residues long. Germline CDR1 and CDR2: MGHDK and SYGVNS. The CDR3 region has the DNA TGTGCCAGCAGCCAGGGAACGGGTGGCTACACCTTC. Its translation: CASSQGTGGYTF.

The genes are TRBV19 and TRBJ1-3, with 8 positions matching TRBD1. The germline V gene encodes CDR1 LNHDA and CDR2 SQIVND (reference sequence). This CDR3 spans 15 amino acids. Losses at the gene ends were 6 bases for V and 0 bases for J; bases not matched to a gene: 4. The CDR3 DNA reads as TGTGCCAGTAGCTCAGGGGGCCTCTCTGGAAACACCATATATTTT. Amino acid sequence: CASSSGGLSGNTIYF. The variable domain in full, completed from reference TRBV19 and TRBJ1-3, reads DGGITQSPKYLFRKEGQNVTLSCEQNLNHDAMYWYRQDPGQGLRLIYYSQIVNDFQKGDIAEGYSVSREKKESFPLTVTSAQKNPTAFYLCASSSGGLSGNTIYFGEGSWLTVV.

This clone was observed a handful of times. V is TRBV30 and J is TRBJ1-5; no reliable D call. The CDR3 has 14 residues. V lost 1 base and J 0 bases, leaving 7 bases between the germline ends. Looked up from germline, CDR1 is GTSNPN and CDR2 is SVGIG (reference sequence). The CDR3 nucleotides read TGTGCCTGGAGTGGGATCAATAGCAATCAGCCCCAGCATTTT. Translating gives CAWSGINSNQPQHF.

The V gene is TRBV24-1, the J gene TRBJ2-2, with 7 bases identical to TRBD1. CDR3 length: 17 amino acids. Germline lookup yields CDR1 KGHDR and CDR2 SFDVKD. J was trimmed by 3 bases and V by 1 base; bases with no gene match: 7. CDR3 in amino acids: CATSDFGRQGHTGELFF. In DNA, the CDR3 is TGTGCCACCAGTGATTTTGGGCGACAGGGCCACACCGGGGAGCTGTTTTTT.

In this sample, this clone turned up once. This chain joins TRBV6-5 and TRBJ1-4; D perhaps matches TRBD1 (5 bases). CDR3 length: 16 residues. CDR1 MNHEY and CDR2 SVGAGI come from the germline V gene. V was clipped by 4 bases and J by 0 bases, with 12 bases between them. The CDR3 DNA sequence: TGTGCCAGCAGTTTCCATACAGGATCAACTAATGAAAAACTGTTTTTT. Encoded protein: CASSFHTGSTNEKLFF.